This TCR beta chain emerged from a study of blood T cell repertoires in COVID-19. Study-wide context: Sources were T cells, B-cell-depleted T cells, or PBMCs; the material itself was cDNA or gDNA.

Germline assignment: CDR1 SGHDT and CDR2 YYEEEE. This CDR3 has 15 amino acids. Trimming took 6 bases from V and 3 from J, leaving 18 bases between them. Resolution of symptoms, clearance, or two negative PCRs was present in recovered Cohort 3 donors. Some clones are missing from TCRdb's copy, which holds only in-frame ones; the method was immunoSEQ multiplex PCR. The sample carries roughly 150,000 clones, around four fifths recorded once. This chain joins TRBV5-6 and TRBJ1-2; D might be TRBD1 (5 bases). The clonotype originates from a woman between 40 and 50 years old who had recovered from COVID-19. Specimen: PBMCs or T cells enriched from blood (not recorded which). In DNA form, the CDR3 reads TGTGCCAGCAACTTCCCAGGGAACGACTACTATGGCTACACCTTC. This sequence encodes CASNFPGNDYYGYTF.